A single sample is the source of the 5 T cell receptor beta chains below, sequenced in a study of HIV-infected patients and healthy controls. Each CDR3 protein gets one entry after TCRdb re-called the 5' RACE reads with MiXCR. The table records tens of thousands of distinct CDR3 sequences, around 21% of them present only once. The source material was CD4+ T cells from blood. These receptors originate from a human donor in good health.

This clonotype has a handful of counts. The chain couples TRBV20-1 to TRBJ2-7, with TRBD2 matching over 12 bases. The CDR3 contains 13 residues. J gave up 8 bases and V 6 bases, and 8 bases lay outside the gene matches. Germline values: CDR1 DFQATT, CDR2 SNEGSKA (reference sequence). CDR3 sequence (DNA): TGCAGTGCCCGGACTAGCGGGACTCCTAAGCAGTACTTC. This gives the protein CSARTSGTPKQYF.

Only a few counts were recorded for this clonotype. The V call is TRBV11-2, the J call TRBJ2-7; TRBD2 agrees at 7 bases. The CDR3 is made up of 16 amino acids. Losses at the gene ends were 1 base for V and 1 base for J; bases not matched to a gene: 7. Germline CDR1 and CDR2: SGHAT and FQNNGV. The chain's CDR3 is CASSLGGGRGSYEQYF. DNA of the CDR3: TGTGCCAGCAGCTTAGGGGGCGGGAGAGGGTCCTACGAGCAGTACTTC.

This clonotype was counted between two and nine times. The chain joins TRBV11-2 to TRBJ2-2; 9 positions agree with TRBD1. The CDR3 consists of 18 residues. Germline lookup yields CDR1 SGHAT and CDR2 FQNNGV. V shed 5 bases and J 0 bases; nucleotides not matched to a gene: 10. The CDR3 here is CASSKNSGTGTNTGELFF. The DNA of the CDR3 is TGTGCCAGCAGCAAAAACTCCGGGACAGGGACGAACACCGGGGAGCTGTTTTTT.

This clonotype was counted between two and nine times. J is TRBJ2-3 and V is TRBV7-2; D possibly matches TRBD1 or TRBD2 (5 bases each). Germline V CDR1 and CDR2: SGHTA, FQGNSA. Trimming cost V 5 bases and J 1 base, with 10 bases left between them. The CDR3 has 14 amino acids. The CDR3 DNA sequence: TGTGCCAGCAGCCCGGGACCTGGCACAGATACGCAGTATTTT. Translated, it gives CASSPGPGTDTQYF.

A few counts support this clonotype. The CDR3 DNA reads TGTGCCAGCATGGGGTCCACAGATACGCAGTATTTT. It specifies CASMGSTDTQYF. The rearrangement links TRBV2 to TRBJ2-3; D remains ambiguous. CDR3 length equals 12 residues. Germline V gives CDR1 SNHLY, CDR2 FYNNEI. The V gene lost 7 bases and the J gene lost 2 bases, with 7 bases spanning the gap.